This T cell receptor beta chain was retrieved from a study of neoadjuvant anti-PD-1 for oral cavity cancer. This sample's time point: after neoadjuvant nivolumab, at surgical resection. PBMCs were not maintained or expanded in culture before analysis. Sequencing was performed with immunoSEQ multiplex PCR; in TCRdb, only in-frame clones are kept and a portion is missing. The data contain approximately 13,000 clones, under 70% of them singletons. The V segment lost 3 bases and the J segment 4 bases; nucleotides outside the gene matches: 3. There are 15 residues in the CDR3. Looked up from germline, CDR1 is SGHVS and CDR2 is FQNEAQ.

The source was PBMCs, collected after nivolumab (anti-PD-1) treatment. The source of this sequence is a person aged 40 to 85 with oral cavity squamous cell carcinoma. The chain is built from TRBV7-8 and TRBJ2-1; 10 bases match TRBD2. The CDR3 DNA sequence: TGTGCCAGCAGCTTCATGACTAGCGGGTACAATGAGCAGTTCTTC. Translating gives CASSFMTSGYNEQFF.